This T cell receptor beta chain was documented in a study of blood T cell repertoires in COVID-19. Original analysis: The authors estimated nucleated cell counts from reference gene primer amplification. Data came from immunoSEQ multiplex PCR; TCRdb stores just in-frame clones and leaves some out. V and J calls plus clone size are reproduced from that table; the DNA served to infer D and trimming. The repertoire holds about 300,000 clones, with over 70% as singletons. The trim removed 4 bases at V and 1 base at J, leaving 10 bases unmatched. This CDR3 is 17 amino acids long. CDR1 and CDR2 (germline): LGHDT, YNNKEL (reference sequence).

Sequencing input: peripheral blood. This chain joins TRBV3-1 (or the pseudogene TRBV3-2) and TRBJ2-7; 10 positions match TRBD2. This clonotype originated in a woman in her fifties or sixties with acute or convalescent COVID-19. The CDR3 bases are TGTGCCAGCAGCCTCGGACTAGCGGATTTTGATTCCTACGAGCAGTACTTC. This codes for CASSLGLADFDSYEQYF.